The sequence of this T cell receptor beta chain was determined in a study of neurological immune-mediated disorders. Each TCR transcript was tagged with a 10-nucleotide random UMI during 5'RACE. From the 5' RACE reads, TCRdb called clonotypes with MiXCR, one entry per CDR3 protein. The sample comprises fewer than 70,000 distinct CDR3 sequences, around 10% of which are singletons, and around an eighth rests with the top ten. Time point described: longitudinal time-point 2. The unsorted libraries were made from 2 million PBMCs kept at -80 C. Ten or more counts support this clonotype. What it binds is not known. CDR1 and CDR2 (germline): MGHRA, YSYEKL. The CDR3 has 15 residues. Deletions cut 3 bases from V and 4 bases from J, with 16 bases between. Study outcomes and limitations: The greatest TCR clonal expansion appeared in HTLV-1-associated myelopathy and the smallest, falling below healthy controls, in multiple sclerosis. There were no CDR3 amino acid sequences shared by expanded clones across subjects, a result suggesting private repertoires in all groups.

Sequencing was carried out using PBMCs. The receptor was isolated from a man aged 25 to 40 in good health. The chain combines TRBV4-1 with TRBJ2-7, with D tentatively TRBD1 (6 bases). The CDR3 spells CASSHRAGALYEQYF. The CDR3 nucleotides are TGCGCCAGCAGCCATAGAGCAGGGGCTTTATACGAGCAGTACTTC.